A single T cell receptor (beta chain) is shown here with its context. Sequencing was performed with immunoSEQ multiplex PCR; in TCRdb, only in-frame clones are kept and a portion is missing. Of about 150,000 clones listed, over 85% are singletons. After removal of 3 bases from V and 9 bases from J, the junction contained 7 bases not matched to a gene. Germline CDR1 MDHEN, CDR2 SYDVKM. The CDR3 is 13 amino acids. This entry comes from a study of control samples from healthy donors and cancer patients. The source is a man aged 35 to 55 in good health. The J gene is TRBJ2-7, the V gene TRBV28, with 8 nucleotides matching TRBD1. Sequences were obtained from blood. The CDR3 region has the DNA TGTGCCAGCAGTTTGGACAGGGACCGGGCGCAGTACTTC. Encoded protein: CASSLDRDRAQYF.